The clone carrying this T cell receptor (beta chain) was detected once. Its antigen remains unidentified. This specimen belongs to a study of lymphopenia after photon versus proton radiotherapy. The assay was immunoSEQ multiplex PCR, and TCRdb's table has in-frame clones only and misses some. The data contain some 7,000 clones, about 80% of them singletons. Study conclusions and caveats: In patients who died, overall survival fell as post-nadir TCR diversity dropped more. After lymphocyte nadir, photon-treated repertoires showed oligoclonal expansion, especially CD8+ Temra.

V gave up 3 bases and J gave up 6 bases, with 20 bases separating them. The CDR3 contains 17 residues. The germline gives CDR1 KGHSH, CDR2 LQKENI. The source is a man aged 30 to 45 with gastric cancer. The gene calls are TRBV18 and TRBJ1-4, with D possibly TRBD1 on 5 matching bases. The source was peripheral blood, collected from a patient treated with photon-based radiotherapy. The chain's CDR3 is CASSPPPGTSSDEKLFF. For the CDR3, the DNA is TGTGCCAGCTCACCGCCTCCGGGGACCTCGTCTGATGAAAAACTGTTTTTT. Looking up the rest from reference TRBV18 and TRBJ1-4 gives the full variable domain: NAGVMQNPRHLVRRRGQEARLRCSPMKGHSHVYWYRQLPEEGLKFMVYLQKENIIDESGMPKERFSAEFPKEGPSILRIQQVVRGDSAAYFCASSPPPGTSSDEKLFFGSGTQLSVL.